This T cell receptor (beta chain) was sequenced for a study of blood T cells in healthy people across ages. V shed 5 bases and J 4 bases; nucleotides not matched to a gene: 10. This CDR3 is 16 amino acids long. Alongside a J-beta primer mix, a sample-barcoded 5' primer served in a second PCR lasting about 7 to 11 cycles. MiXCR, applied by TCRdb to the 5' RACE reads, yields one record per CDR3 protein. Of some 730,000 distinct CDR3 sequences in the sample, around a fifth were seen once. This chain connects TRBV12-3 or TRBV12-4 to TRBJ2-2, with 7 positions matching TRBD1. This TCR was recovered from a man aged 70 or older in good health. Sequenced sample: blood. The DNA for the CDR3 is TGTGCCAGCAGTCACCGCGAGGGGGCCGGCACCGGGGAGCTGTTTTTT. Residues: CASSHREGAGTGELFF.